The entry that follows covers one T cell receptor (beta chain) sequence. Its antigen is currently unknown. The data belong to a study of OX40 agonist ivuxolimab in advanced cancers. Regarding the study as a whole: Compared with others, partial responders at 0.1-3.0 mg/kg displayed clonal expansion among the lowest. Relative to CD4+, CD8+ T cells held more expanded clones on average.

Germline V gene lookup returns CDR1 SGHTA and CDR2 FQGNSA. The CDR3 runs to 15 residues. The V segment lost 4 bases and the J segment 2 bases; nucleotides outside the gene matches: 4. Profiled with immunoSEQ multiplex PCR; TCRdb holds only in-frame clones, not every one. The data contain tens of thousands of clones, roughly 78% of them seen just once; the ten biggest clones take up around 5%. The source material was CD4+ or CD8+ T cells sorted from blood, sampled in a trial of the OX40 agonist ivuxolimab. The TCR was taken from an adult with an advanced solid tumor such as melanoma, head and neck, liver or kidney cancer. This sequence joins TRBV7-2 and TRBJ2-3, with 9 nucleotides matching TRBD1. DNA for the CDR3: TGTGCCAGCAGCTGGGGACAGGGTTTCACAGATACGCAGTATTTT. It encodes CASSWGQGFTDTQYF.